Following are 21 T cell receptor beta chains from one sample sequenced in a study of Graves' ophthalmopathy and Graves' hyperthyroidism. Amplified TCR beta CDR3 regions were obtained using RNA transcripts as template. RT-PCR was first run with HTBI primers, then multiplex PCR in a second round. MiXCR, applied by TCRdb to the multiplex PCR reads, yields one record per CDR3 protein. The sample has hundreds of thousands of distinct CDR3 sequences; 22% are singletons. The material sequenced was peripheral blood. The receptors here all came from a woman aged 18-29 years with stable Graves' hyperthyroidism. Some clones in this sample may be carry-over from other donors' samples.

The chain has TRBV28 and TRBJ2-5; D gene unclear. V was pared by 11 bases and J by 2 bases, with 12 bases between. This CDR3 is built from 12 residues. Germline V CDR1 and CDR2: MDHEN, SYDVKM. The CDR3: CAARTAQETQYF. CDR3 nucleotides: TGTGCCGCCCGGACGGCGCAAGAGACCCAGTACTTC.

This clonotype was counted at least ten times. The V gene is TRBV7-9, the J gene TRBJ1-5; D gene unclear. Trimming took 8 bases from V and 1 from J, leaving 15 bases between them. The CDR3 has 15 residues. Germline V gene lookup returns CDR1 SEHNR and CDR2 FQNEAQ (reference sequence). CDR3 sequence: CASAATNRSNQPQHF. CDR3 nucleotides: TGTGCCAGCGCGGCGACGAACCGGAGCAATCAGCCCCAGCATTTT.

J is TRBJ2-7 and V is TRBV7-9; weak D call: TRBD2 (6 bases). V was pared by 1 base and J by 6 bases, with 13 bases between. The V gene's germline CDR1 is SEHNR and CDR2 FQNEAQ (reference sequence). This CDR3 has 14 amino acids. The CDR3 loop is CASSLGGASAEQYF. The CDR3 region has the DNA TGTGCCAGCAGCTTAGGGGGAGCTAGCGCCGAGCAGTACTTC.

The table lists this clonotype with many counts. The V call is TRBV19, the J call TRBJ1-2; the D gene is possibly TRBD1 (5 bases). V shed 6 bases and J shed 3 bases, with 11 bases lying between them. The CDR3 is 13 amino acids. Germline CDR1 reads LNHDA; CDR2 reads SQIVND (reference sequence). CDR3 nucleotide sequence: TGTGCCAGTAGAATCACAGGAGACTATGGCTACACCTTC. It is translated as CASRITGDYGYTF.

This clonotype was recorded a few times. The chain links TRBV5-1 to TRBJ1-1; 9 bases agree with TRBD1. CDR3 length: 18 amino acids. Germline V gives CDR1 SGHRS, CDR2 YFSETQ. The ends lost 4 bases at V and 0 bases at J; junction bases unmatched: 13. Written as DNA, the CDR3 is TGCGCCAGCAGCGATCGGACAGGGGTCACAGTCATGAACACTGAAGCTTTCTTT. Translating gives CASSDRTGVTVMNTEAFF.

This clonotype was picked up a small number of times. This chain uses TRBV30 with TRBJ1-2; D may be TRBD1 (5 bases). V lost 3 bases and J lost 5, with 16 bases in between. This CDR3 is built from 14 residues. Germline V gene data show CDR1 as GTSNPN and CDR2 as SVGIG (reference sequence). The CDR3, as DNA: TGTGCCTGGAGCCCGGGGCCTGTTTTTTATGGCTACACCTTC. Its protein product is CAWSPGPVFYGYTF. Full variable domain (rest looked up from reference TRBV30 and TRBJ1-2): SQTIHQWPATLVQPVGSPLSLECTVEGTSNPNLYWYRQAAGRGLQLLFYSVGIGQISSEVPQNLSASRPQDRQFILSSKKLLLSDSGFYLCAWSPGPVFYGYTFGSGTRLTVV.

This clonotype was recorded many times. This rearrangement joins TRBV29-1 to TRBJ2-5; possible D gene TRBD2, 7 bases. There are 14 residues in the CDR3. Trimming left V 6 bases short and J 6 bases short, with 20 bases between. CDR1 and CDR2 (germline): SQVTM, ANQGSEA. The CDR3 sequence is CSVPSTSTGKTQYF. CDR3 DNA: TGCAGCGTCCCCTCGACTAGCACAGGGAAGACCCAGTACTTC.

In this sample, this clonotype turned up many times. CDR3 protein: CAWTRDRGNGAFF. CDR3 coding DNA: TGTGCCTGGACTCGGGACAGGGGAAATGGGGCTTTCTTT. The chain couples TRBV30 to TRBJ1-1; 10 bases align to TRBD1. The CDR3 is made up of 13 amino acids. The germline gives CDR1 GTSNPN, CDR2 SVGIG (reference sequence). V shed 4 bases, J shed 11 bases, and the junction held 10 bases outside the gene matches.

The sample holds many counts of this clonotype. The chain recombines TRBV20-1 with TRBJ2-5; TRBD1 aligns across 8 bases. The CDR3 extends over 12 amino acids. Unmatched junction bases numbered 3, after V lost 4 bases and J lost 5 bases. Germline assignment: CDR1 DFQATT and CDR2 SNEGSKA (reference sequence). CDR3 protein: CSANPGGETQYF. The CDR3 DNA sequence: TGCAGTGCTAACCCAGGGGGCGAGACCCAGTACTTC.

This clonotype was detected many times. The chain carries TRBV11-2 and TRBJ2-5; tentative D call: TRBD2 (5 bases). The CDR3 is 14 amino acids. CDR1 and CDR2 from the germline V gene are SGHAT and FQNNGV. V shed 0 bases and J shed 3 bases, with 8 bases lying between them. The DNA for the CDR3 is TGTGCCAGCAGCTTAGATCTGAGGGAAGAGACCCAGTACTTC. Translating it yields CASSLDLREETQYF.

CDR3 sequence: CASSFGQVHMNTEAFF. The CDR3 DNA is TGTGCCAGCAGTTTTGGACAGGTTCACATGAACACTGAAGCTTTCTTT. The chain couples TRBV12-3 or TRBV12-4 to TRBJ1-1; 7 bases line up with TRBD1. The CDR3 is made up of 16 amino acids. The V segment lost 3 bases and the J segment 0 bases; nucleotides outside the gene matches: 7.

This clonotype was counted many times. The V call is TRBV6-1, the J call TRBJ1-6; TRBD1 matches at 8 bases. CDR3 length: 19 residues. The V and J ends lost 8 bases and 2 bases, in that order; junction bases with no gene match: 17. CDR1 is MNHNS, CDR2 SASEGT, per germline. CDR3 DNA sequence: TGTGCCAGCGCGTCGATTGGACAGGGAGGATCTACCTATAATTCACCCCTCCACTTT. This codes for CASASIGQGGSTYNSPLHF.

This clonotype was picked up many times. The rearrangement uses TRBV7-9 and TRBJ1-5; D is uncertain. This CDR3 is 15 amino acids long. Germline-derived CDR1 and CDR2 are SEHNR and FQNEAQ (reference sequence). V dropped 5 bases and J dropped 3 bases, with 14 bases sitting between them. The CDR3 coding sequence is TGTGCCAGCAGCCCCGATGGACGAAACAATCAGCCCCAGCATTTT. Translation gives CASSPDGRNNQPQHF.

The J gene is TRBJ2-7, the V gene TRBV12-3 or TRBV12-4, with D tentatively TRBD1 or TRBD2 (5 bases each). The V end was cut by 2 bases, the J end by 1 base, with 9 bases between. The length of the CDR3 is 14 residues. CDR3 loop: CASSLHGASYEQYF. DNA for the CDR3: TGTGCCAGCAGTTTACACGGGGCATCCTACGAGCAGTACTTC.

This clonotype was observed at least ten times. This rearrangement joins TRBV7-9 to TRBJ2-5, with TRBD2 as a possible D gene (5 bases). V was shortened by 2 bases and J by 5 bases, with 18 bases between the two germline ends. The CDR3 contains 16 residues. The germline V gene encodes CDR1 SEHNR and CDR2 FQNEAQ (reference sequence). CDR3 coding DNA: TGTGCCAGCAGCTTATCGGGGTGGGGATCAATCGAGACCCAGTACTTC. It translates to CASSLSGWGSIETQYF.

This clonotype was found many times. The chain carries TRBV6-1 and TRBJ1-2, with 9 nucleotides matching TRBD1. The CDR3 covers 13 residues. The germline V gene encodes CDR1 MNHNS and CDR2 SASEGT. The J segment lost 8 bases and the V segment lost 10 bases, leaving 11 bases of the junction unmatched. CDR3 bases: TGTGCCACCCAGGGGACAGGGAGAGGGGGCTACACCTTC. This translates into CATQGTGRGGYTF.

This sequence joins TRBV6-1 and TRBJ2-7; maybe TRBD2 (8 bases). This CDR3 region has 15 residues. The ends were cut back, 1 base at V and 2 bases at J, with 12 bases in the middle. Per germline, CDR1 MNHNS and CDR2 SASEGT. The CDR3 DNA reads TGTGCCAGCAGTGAAGTTAGCGGGACAGCCTACGAGCAGTACTTC. Translation gives CASSEVSGTAYEQYF.

The sample holds many counts of this clonotype. This chain joins TRBV6-1 and TRBJ1-5; 7 bases map to TRBD1. The CDR3 has 15 residues. The junction had 5 bases not matched to a gene; V was cut back by 4 bases and J by 2 bases. Germline CDR1 reads MNHNS; CDR2 reads SASEGT. The CDR3 DNA reads TGTGCCAGCAGTGTACAGGGGACGGGCAATCAGCCCCAGCATTTT. Translating gives CASSVQGTGNQPQHF.

This clonotype has a count of ten or more. The chain has TRBV25-1 and TRBJ2-5; the match to TRBD1 covers 10 bases. This CDR3 has 17 residues. Germline assignment: CDR1 MGHDK and CDR2 SYGVNS. V shed 1 base and J 4 bases; nucleotides not matched to a gene: 9. CDR3: CASSELKRGQGGETQYF. The CDR3 DNA follows: TGTGCCAGCAGTGAATTAAAGCGAGGACAGGGGGGAGAGACCCAGTACTTC.

In its sample, this clonotype was seen many times. The chain combines TRBV7-8 with TRBJ2-7; D is unclear. V lost 3 bases and J 7 bases, leaving 7 bases between the germline ends. This CDR3 is built from 11 residues. Germline assignment: CDR1 SGHVS and CDR2 FQNEAQ. Here the CDR3 reads CASSFKVEQYF. The CDR3 DNA reads TGTGCCAGCAGCTTTAAAGTAGAGCAGTACTTC.

This clonotype was picked up many times. This sequence joins TRBV12-3 or TRBV12-4 and TRBJ1-1, with D hard to call. CDR3 length: 12 amino acids. Trimming stripped 4 bases from V and 4 bases from J, with 7 bases between. This CDR3 is CASSSGFTEAFF. The CDR3 region has the DNA TGTGCCAGCAGTTCGGGGTTCACTGAAGCTTTCTTT.